This is a list of T cell receptor beta chains from one sample in a study of identical twins. TCRdb recomputed calls from the 5' RACE reads with MiXCR, one row per CDR3 protein. The repertoire holds 1.5 million to 2 million distinct CDR3 sequences, with about 30% as singletons. What was sequenced was cord blood. The receptors were sampled from a newborn girl in good health. The CDR3 runs from the conserved cysteine through the conserved F or W. D genes are given only for firm matches. Not every row has a clone size; where given, it reads once, few, many or a size class.

abundance: few
v_gene: TRBV12-3/TRBV12-4
j_gene: TRBJ2-1
d_gene: -
CDR3nt: TGTGCCAGCACCAAGAGAGACGTGGGATACAATGAGCAGTTCTTC
CDR3aa: CASTKRDVGYNEQFF

abundance: -
v_gene: TRBV20-1
j_gene: TRBJ1-2
d_gene: -
CDR3nt: TGCAGTATCCGGACACGGGATGGCTACACCTTC
CDR3aa: CSIRTRDGYTF

abundance: few
v_gene: TRBV24-1
j_gene: TRBJ1-1
d_gene: -
CDR3nt: TGTGCCACCAGTGATGGGGGGTCGAACACTGAAGCTTTCTTT
CDR3aa: CATSDGGSNTEAFF

abundance: few
v_gene: TRBV20-1
j_gene: TRBJ1-4
d_gene: -
CDR3nt: TGCAGCCCGGGGTCGGGTGAAAAACTGTTTTTT
CDR3aa: CSPGSGEKLFF

abundance: -
v_gene: TRBV5-1
j_gene: TRBJ2-7
d_gene: TRBD2
CDR3nt: TGCGCCAGCAGCAGGCGGGAGCTTAGGTCCTACGAGCAGTACTTC
CDR3aa: CASSRRELRSYEQYF

abundance: once
v_gene: TRBV6-6
j_gene: TRBJ1-5
d_gene: TRBD1
CDR3nt: TGTGCCAGCTATGGGCCGGGGACAGATCAGCCCCAGCATTTT
CDR3aa: CASYGPGTDQPQHF

abundance: -
v_gene: TRBV12-3/TRBV12-4
j_gene: TRBJ2-5
d_gene: -
CDR3nt: TGTGCCAGCAGTTTGCGGACACTAAAAGAGACCCAGTACTTC
CDR3aa: CASSLRTLKETQYF

abundance: -
v_gene: TRBV2
j_gene: TRBJ1-5
d_gene: TRBD1
CDR3nt: TGTGCCAGCAGTGAAGAGACAGGGGATCGGCAGCCCCAGCATTTT
CDR3aa: CASSEETGDRQPQHF

abundance: -
v_gene: TRBV10-3
j_gene: TRBJ2-7
d_gene: TRBD2
CDR3nt: TGTGCCATCAGGGGGGGGACTAGCGGGAGGAACGAGCAGTACTTC
CDR3aa: CAIRGGTSGRNEQYF

abundance: -
v_gene: TRBV12-3/TRBV12-4
j_gene: TRBJ1-2
d_gene: TRBD1
CDR3nt: TGTGCCAGCAGTTTTACCGGGACAGGCGCCCGGGGCTACACCTTC
CDR3aa: CASSFTGTGARGYTF

abundance: -
v_gene: TRBV27
j_gene: TRBJ2-5
d_gene: TRBD2
CDR3nt: TGTGCCAGCAGTTTATTTCCTAGCGGGCAAGAGACCCAGTACTTC
CDR3aa: CASSLFPSGQETQYF

abundance: -
v_gene: TRBV28
j_gene: TRBJ2-7
d_gene: -
CDR3nt: TGTGCCAGCAGTTTTAGCTATGAGGTCGAGCAGTACTTC
CDR3aa: CASSFSYEVEQYF

abundance: -
v_gene: TRBV29-1
j_gene: TRBJ2-1
d_gene: TRBD2
CDR3nt: TGCAGCGTTTCAAGCCCTAGCGGTGAGCAGTTCTTC
CDR3aa: CSVSSPSGEQFF

abundance: few
v_gene: TRBV28
j_gene: TRBJ2-7
d_gene: TRBD1
CDR3nt: TGTGCCAGCAGTTATGACAGGGTTTCCTACGAGCAGTACTTC
CDR3aa: CASSYDRVSYEQYF